This T cell receptor beta chain emerged from a study of identical twins. Between the trimmed V and J ends, which lost 2 bases and 2 bases, there was a span of 12 bases. The CDR3 has 15 residues. Germline V gives CDR1 SGHTA, CDR2 FQGNSA. The sample holds a few counts of this clonotype. cDNA carried unique molecular identifiers, and a universal primer site was added by template switching. Using its own MiXCR run on the 5' RACE reads, TCRdb lists one record per CDR3 protein. Found here are approximately 220,000 distinct CDR3 sequences, less than 8% of them singletons; the top ten hold 1.9%. The same sample was also used in a study of yellow fever vaccine responses in identical twins.

The sample taken for sequencing was memory (CD45RO+) T cells sorted from blood. The origin of this receptor is a woman between 18 and 29 years old in good health. The chain recombines TRBV7-2 with TRBJ1-1; D gene unclear. The CDR3 protein is CASSLQTSLNTEAFF. As DNA, the CDR3 is TGTGCCAGCAGCTTACAAACCTCCCTCAACACTGAAGCTTTCTTT.